The 13 T cell receptor beta chains in this list originate from one sample, sequenced in a study of blood T cell repertoires in COVID-19. Libraries were prepared by immunoSEQ multiplex PCR; TCRdb keeps only in-frame clonotypes and omits some of them. Of about 190,000 clones listed, roughly nine tenths are singletons. The sample comprised peripheral blood. Receptors originate from a woman younger than 45 with active or convalescent COVID-19.

CDR3 sequence reads: CSASSGGTEAFF. The CDR3 DNA reads as TGCAGTGCTAGTTCGGGGGGAACTGAAGCTTTCTTT. This chain joins TRBV20-1 and TRBJ1-1; D might be TRBD1 (5 bases). The CDR3 runs 12 residues. Looked up from germline, CDR1 is DFQATT and CDR2 is SNEGSKA (reference sequence). V shed 3 bases and J shed 5 bases, with 10 bases lying between them.

This clone was seen more than once but under ten times. The gene calls are TRBV3-1 (or the pseudogene TRBV3-2) and TRBJ1-5; 11 bases match TRBD1. Germline V gene data show CDR1 as LGHDT and CDR2 as YNNKEL (reference sequence). Trimming took 6 bases from V and 7 from J; bases not matched to a gene: 5. The CDR3 consists of 14 residues. The CDR3 nucleotides read TGTGCCAGCAGTCGGGGACAGGGGGGCCAGCCCCAGCATTTT. It translates to CASSRGQGGQPQHF.

This chain links TRBV18 with TRBJ2-3; 9 bases agree with TRBD2. Germline CDR1 reads KGHSH; CDR2 reads LQKENI. Germline trimming cut 3 bases from V and 3 bases from J; bases unmatched to any gene: 10. CDR3 length equals 17 residues. CDR3 nucleotides: TGTGCCAGCTCACCTCCTAGCGGGGCAAAACGGACAGATACGCAGTATTTT. Translating it yields CASSPPSGAKRTDTQYF.

V and J are TRBV27 and TRBJ1-6; D might be TRBD1 (5 bases). Germline CDR1 is MNHEY and CDR2 is SMNVEV (reference sequence). This CDR3 region has 16 residues. With 5 bases removed from V and 9 bases from J, the gap between germline ends came to 20 bases. CDR3 nucleotides: TGTGCCAGCAGTCCAGGGCTCCCAGCGACCGGTTCACCCCTCCACTTT. Amino acid sequence: CASSPGLPATGSPLHF.

This rearrangement joins TRBV2 to TRBJ2-1, with D unresolved. Germline assignment: CDR1 SNHLY and CDR2 FYNNEI. There are 15 residues in the CDR3. The V and J ends lost 6 bases and 0 bases respectively, with 12 bases between them. The CDR3 spells CASRGEADSYNEQFF. For the CDR3, the DNA is TGTGCCAGCAGGGGTGAGGCAGACTCCTACAATGAGCAGTTCTTC.

The rearrangement joins TRBV4-1 to TRBJ2-7; D possibly corresponds to TRBD1 (6 bases). Trimming stripped 7 bases from V and 2 bases from J, with 15 bases between. From germline, CDR1 is MGHRA and CDR2 YSYEKL. The CDR3 loop spans 14 amino acids. In DNA form, the CDR3 reads TGCGCCAGCAAAAACAGGGAAACGCCCTACGAGCAGTACTTC. Translated, it gives CASKNRETPYEQYF.

The chain combines TRBV6-6 with TRBJ2-3; 10 nucleotides line up with TRBD2. This CDR3 is 17 amino acids long. CDR1 is MNHNY, CDR2 SVGAGI, per germline (reference sequence). V shed 5 bases, J shed 0 bases, and the junction held 8 bases outside the gene matches. The CDR3 region has the DNA TGTGCCAGCAGTCCGGGACTAGCGCTTACTAGCACAGATACGCAGTATTTT. It translates to CASSPGLALTSTDTQYF.

The chain links TRBV6-5 to TRBJ1-1; D is undetermined. CDR1 is MNHEY, CDR2 SVGAGI, per germline. V shed 1 base and J shed 3 bases, with 9 bases lying between them. The CDR3 consists of 14 residues. In DNA, the CDR3 is TGTGCCAGCAGTTACTGGTTGGGCGACACTGAAGCTTTCTTT. Its translation is CASSYWLGDTEAFF.

Only a few counts were recorded for this clone. The chain recombines TRBV7-6 with TRBJ1-2, with a possible D match to TRBD1 (6 bases). Germline V gene sequence: CDR1 SGHVS, CDR2 FNYEAQ. V lost 5 bases, J lost 2 bases, and 9 bases lay in between. The CDR3 loop spans 13 amino acids. The CDR3 bases are TGTGCCAGCAGCCCACAGGGCAACTATGGCTACACCTTC. It translates to CASSPQGNYGYTF.

In its sample, this clone was seen once. The V gene is TRBV19, the J gene TRBJ2-1; 7 bases match TRBD1. Germline V CDR1 and CDR2: LNHDA, SQIVND (reference sequence). The CDR3 is made up of 13 amino acids. The junction had 4 bases not matched to a gene; V was cut back by 7 bases and J by 4 bases. CDR3 residues: CASMPGQYNEQFF. Here the CDR3 DNA reads TGTGCCAGTATGCCGGGACAGTACAATGAGCAGTTCTTC. Filled out from reference TRBV19 and TRBJ2-1, the complete variable domain reads DGGITQSPKYLFRKEGQNVTLSCEQNLNHDAMYWYRQDPGQGLRLIYYSQIVNDFQKGDIAEGYSVSREKKESFPLTVTSAQKNPTAFYLCASMPGQYNEQFFGPGTRLTVL.

The rearrangement uses TRBV28 and TRBJ1-4; TRBD1 agrees at 7 bases. Looked up from germline, CDR1 is MDHEN and CDR2 is SYDVKM. The CDR3 is 12 amino acids. Trimming removed 5 bases from V and 14 bases from J; junction bases left unmatched: 8. Here the CDR3 reads CASSTSDRVLFF. The CDR3 bases are TGTGCCAGCAGTACCTCTGACAGGGTGCTGTTTTTT.

Remarks on this clone: The sample carries other DNA sequences with the same CDR3. The rearrangement joins TRBV10-1 to TRBJ1-3; D perhaps matches TRBD1 (5 bases). The length of the CDR3 is 15 residues. From germline, CDR1 is WNHNN and CDR2 SYGVQD (reference sequence). The ends were cut back, 0 bases at V and 0 bases at J, with 6 bases in the middle. This CDR3 is CASSESGGSGNTIYF. CDR3 nucleotide sequence: TGCGCCAGCAGTGAGTCCGGGGGCTCTGGAAACACCATATATTTT.

The chain links TRBV6-2 or TRBV6-3 to TRBJ2-1, with TRBD2 matching over 13 bases. The germline gives CDR1 MNHEY, CDR2 SVGEGT. CDR3 length equals 15 residues. The J segment lost 10 bases and the V segment lost 5 bases, leaving 8 bases of the junction unmatched. CDR3: CASSHTSGGEYEQFF. DNA for the CDR3: TGTGCCAGCAGTCACACTAGCGGGGGGGAGTACGAGCAGTTCTTC.